What follows is one T cell receptor (beta chain) and its context. Its antigen is currently unknown. At deep level, the assay was performed. TCRdb's copy holds only in-frame clones and misses some; the assay was immunoSEQ multiplex PCR. This table holds nearly 2 million clones, approximately 95% found once. Germline assignment: CDR1 MNHNY and CDR2 SVGAGI (reference sequence). Trimming stripped 0 bases from V and 1 base from J, with 9 bases between. CDR3 size: 15 residues. The sample originates from a study of shared clonotypes between healthy human individuals. General study results and limits: The sharing of 5% to 5.5% of naive CD4 clonotypes was seen across a few donors.

CD8 cells classed as naive were CD45RO-negative and positively selected for CCR7, excluding terminally differentiated effector memory CD45RA+ cells. This sequence originates from a man aged 18-30 years in good health. The chain is built from TRBV6-6 and TRBJ2-5; a weak D match, TRBD2 (6 bases). The sequencing sample was made of naive CD8+ T cells sorted from blood. Here the CDR3 reads CASSYSDYLQETQYF. The CDR3 DNA sequence: TGTGCCAGCAGTTACTCGGACTACCTCCAAGAGACCCAGTACTTC.